These T cell receptor beta chains were read from a single sample in a study of T cells in Graves' hyperthyroidism and ophthalmopathy. TCRdb independently ran MiXCR on the multiplex PCR reads; one entry per CDR3 protein. The sample yields 370,000 or so distinct CDR3 sequences, approximately 25% seen once. Specimen: blood. These receptors were taken from a man in his fifties or sixties with Graves' hyperthyroidism. Both conserved end residues are part of each CDR3. D genes are given only for firm matches. For some rows the clone size is stated as once, few or many, or as a class when expanded; others skip it.

size: many; D: .; J: TRBJ2-5; V: TRBV24-1; CDR3: CATSDAVGRGQVETQYF; DNA: TGTGCCACCAGTGATGCAGTAGGGAGGGGGCAGGTGGAGACCCAGTACTTC
size: many; D: .; J: TRBJ1-1; V: TRBV6-1; CDR3: CASSPQARRGTEAFF; DNA: TGTGCCAGCAGCCCCCAGGCGAGGAGGGGGACTGAAGCTTTCTTT
size: once; D: TRBD1; J: TRBJ1-2; V: TRBV5-1; CDR3: CASSYGTAVFPPGYTF; DNA: TGCGCCAGCAGTTACGGGACAGCCGTGTTTCCTCCTGGCTACACCTTC
size: .; D: .; J: TRBJ2-5; V: TRBV11-3; CDR3: CASSLDRAETQYF; DNA: TGTGCCAGCAGCTTAGACAGGGCGGAGACCCAGTACTTC
size: .; D: .; J: TRBJ2-3; V: TRBV24-1; CDR3: CATSDPPTDTQYF; DNA: TGTGCCACCAGTGATCCTCCTACGGATACGCAGTATTTT
size: few; D: .; J: TRBJ2-7; V: TRBV10-3; CDR3: CATRQHPTEYYEQYF; DNA: TGTGCCACCCGACAACACCCGACTGAATACTACGAGCAGTACTTC
size: .; D: TRBD1; J: TRBJ2-2; V: TRBV5-1; CDR3: CASSLLGQGASGELFF; DNA: TGCGCCAGCAGCCTCCTTGGACAGGGGGCATCCGGGGAGCTGTTTTTT
size: .; D: TRBD2; J: TRBJ2-5; V: TRBV6-1; CDR3: CASSLHGGERYF; DNA: TGTGCCAGCAGTCTCCACGGGGGGGAAAGGTACTTC
size: many; D: .; J: TRBJ2-5; V: TRBV11-2; CDR3: CASSLDFQTQYF; DNA: TGTGCCAGCAGCTTAGATTTCCAGACCCAGTACTTC
size: few; D: TRBD2; J: TRBJ2-3; V: TRBV20-1; CDR3: CSASPLAGVPDTQYF; DNA: TGCAGTGCTAGCCCCCTCGCGGGAGTGCCAGATACGCAGTATTTT
size: few; D: TRBD1; J: TRBJ1-6; V: TRBV20-1; CDR3: CSARDRVIFNSPLHF; DNA: TGCAGTGCTAGGGACAGGGTGATTTTTAATTCACCCCTCCACTTT
size: .; D: .; J: TRBJ1-2; V: TRBV2; CDR3: CASRRSAGYTF; DNA: TGTGCCAGCAGGAGGTCTGCTGGCTACACCTTC
size: many; D: .; J: TRBJ2-7; V: TRBV2; CDR3: CASSVGLNSYEQYF; DNA: TGTGCCAGCAGTGTAGGACTGAACTCCTACGAGCAGTACTTC
size: .; D: TRBD1; J: TRBJ2-1; V: TRBV29-1; CDR3: CSVEVGAGGYTEQFF; DNA: TGCAGCGTAGAGGTGGGGGCAGGGGGCTATACTGAGCAGTTCTTC
size: many; D: .; J: TRBJ1-5; V: TRBV28; CDR3: CASSPTHIGGQPQHF; DNA: TGTGCCAGCAGCCCTACTCATATCGGGGGTCAGCCCCAGCATTTT
size: .; D: .; J: TRBJ2-3; V: TRBV3-1; CDR3: CASSQDHVAATDTQYF; DNA: TGTGCCAGCAGCCAAGATCATGTAGCGGCCACAGATACGCAGTATTTT
size: many; D: TRBD2; J: TRBJ2-1; V: TRBV12-5; CDR3: CASGTSGNNEQFF; DNA: TGTGCTAGCGGGACTAGCGGAAACAATGAGCAGTTCTTC
size: .; D: .; J: TRBJ1-3; V: TRBV20-1; CDR3: CSARGGVAGNTIYF; DNA: TGCAGTGCTAGAGGTGGGGTCGCTGGAAACACCATATATTTT